This T cell receptor beta chain was found in a study of cytomegalovirus exposure and HLA in healthy donors. PCR amplification relied on 60 Vbeta primers (plus 13 Jbeta primers). Data came from immunoSEQ multiplex PCR; TCRdb stores just in-frame clones and leaves some out. This table has 200,000 to 250,000 clones, approximately 80% appearing once. This CDR3 region has 15 residues. After removal of 3 bases from V and 2 bases from J, the junction contained 2 bases not matched to a gene. The germline gives CDR1 MNHNS, CDR2 SASEGT. The origin of this receptor is a woman aged 40 to 55 in good health and CMV-seronegative. Material: PBMCs. V gene TRBV6-1 combines with J gene TRBJ2-1, with 9 bases lining up with TRBD1. CDR3 nucleotide sequence: TGTGCCAGCAGTGAGGGACAGGGTGCCTACAATGAGCAGTTCTTC. This translates into CASSEGQGAYNEQFF.